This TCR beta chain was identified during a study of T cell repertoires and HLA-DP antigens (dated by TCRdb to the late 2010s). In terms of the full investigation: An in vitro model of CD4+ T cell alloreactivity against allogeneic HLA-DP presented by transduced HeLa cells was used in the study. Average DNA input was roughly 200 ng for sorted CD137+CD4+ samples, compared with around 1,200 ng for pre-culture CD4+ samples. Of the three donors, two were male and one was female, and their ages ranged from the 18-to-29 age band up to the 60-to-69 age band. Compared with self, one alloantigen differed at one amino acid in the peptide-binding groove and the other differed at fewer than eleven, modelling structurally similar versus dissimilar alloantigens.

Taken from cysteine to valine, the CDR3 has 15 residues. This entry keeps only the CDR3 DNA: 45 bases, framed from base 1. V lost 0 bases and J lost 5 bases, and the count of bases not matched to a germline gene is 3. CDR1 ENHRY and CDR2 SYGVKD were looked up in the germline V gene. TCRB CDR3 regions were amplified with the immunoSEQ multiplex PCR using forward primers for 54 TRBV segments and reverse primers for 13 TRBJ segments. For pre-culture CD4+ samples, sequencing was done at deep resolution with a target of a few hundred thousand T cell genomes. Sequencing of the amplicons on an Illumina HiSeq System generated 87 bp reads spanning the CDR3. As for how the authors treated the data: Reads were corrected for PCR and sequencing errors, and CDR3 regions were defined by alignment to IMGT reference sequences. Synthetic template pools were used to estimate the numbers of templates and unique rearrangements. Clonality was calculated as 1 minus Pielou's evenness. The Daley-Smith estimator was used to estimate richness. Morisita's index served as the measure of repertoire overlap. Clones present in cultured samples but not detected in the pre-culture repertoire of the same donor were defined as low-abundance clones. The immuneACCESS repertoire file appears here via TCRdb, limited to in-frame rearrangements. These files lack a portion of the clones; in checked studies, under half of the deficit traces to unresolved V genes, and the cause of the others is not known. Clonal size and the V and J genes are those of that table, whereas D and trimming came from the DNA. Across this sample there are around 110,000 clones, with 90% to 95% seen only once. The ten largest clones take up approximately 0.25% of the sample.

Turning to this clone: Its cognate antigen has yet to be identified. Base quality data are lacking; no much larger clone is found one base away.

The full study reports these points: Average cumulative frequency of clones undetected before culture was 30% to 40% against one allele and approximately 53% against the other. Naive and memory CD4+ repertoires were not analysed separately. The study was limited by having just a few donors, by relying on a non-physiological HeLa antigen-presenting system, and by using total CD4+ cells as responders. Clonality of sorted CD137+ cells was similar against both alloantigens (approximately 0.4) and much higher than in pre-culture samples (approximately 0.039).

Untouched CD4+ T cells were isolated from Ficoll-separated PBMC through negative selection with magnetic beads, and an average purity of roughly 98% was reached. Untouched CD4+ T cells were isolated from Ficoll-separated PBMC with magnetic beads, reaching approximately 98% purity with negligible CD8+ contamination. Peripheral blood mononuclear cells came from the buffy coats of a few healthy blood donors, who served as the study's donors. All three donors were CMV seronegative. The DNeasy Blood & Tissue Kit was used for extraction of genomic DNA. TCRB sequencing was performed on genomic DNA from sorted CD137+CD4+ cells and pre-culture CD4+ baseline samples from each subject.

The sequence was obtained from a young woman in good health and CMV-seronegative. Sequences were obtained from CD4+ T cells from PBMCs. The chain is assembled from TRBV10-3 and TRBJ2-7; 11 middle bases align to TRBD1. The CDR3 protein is CAISESTGQGDEQYV. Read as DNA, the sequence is TGTGCCATCAGTGAGTCGACGGGACAGGGGGACGAGCAGTACGTC.